Below, 19 T cell receptor beta chains from the same sample are listed, as sequenced in a study of cytomegalovirus exposure and HLA in healthy donors. Clones were read by immunoSEQ multiplex PCR, and TCRdb kept only the in-frame ones, dropping some. The repertoire has 65,000 to 75,000 clones, over 95% of them found once; the top ten carry about 4.6%. What was sequenced was PBMCs. Source of these receptors: a young woman in good health and CMV-seropositive.

The chain joins TRBV30 to TRBJ2-1; TRBD2 matches at 10 bases. V dropped 3 bases and J dropped 5; count of bases not matched to a gene: 4. CDR3 length equals 14 residues. Germline V gene lookup returns CDR1 GTSNPN and CDR2 SVGIG (reference sequence). The CDR3 loop is CAWRPGLAHNEQFF. DNA of the CDR3: TGTGCCTGGAGACCGGGACTAGCGCACAATGAGCAGTTCTTC.

The chain combines TRBV7-2 with TRBJ1-1; 8 positions agree with TRBD1. The CDR3 is made up of 14 amino acids. J was trimmed by 1 base and V by 5 bases; bases with no gene match: 3. From germline, CDR1 is SGHTA and CDR2 FQGNSA. CDR3 loop: CASSPGQGNTEAFF. CDR3 bases: TGTGCCAGCAGCCCCGGACAGGGGAACACTGAAGCTTTCTTT. The full variable domain, completed using reference TRBV7-2 and TRBJ1-1, is GAGVSQSPSNKVTEKGKDVELRCDPISGHTALYWYRQSLGQGLEFLIYFQGNSAPDKSGLPSDRFSAERTGGSVSTLTIQRTQQEDSAVYLCASSPGQGNTEAFFGQGTRLTVV.

This chain links TRBV7-3 with TRBJ2-6, with D unclear. Germline-derived CDR1 and CDR2 are SGHTA and FQGTGA. The V end was cut by 5 bases, the J end by 1 base, with 9 bases between. This CDR3 is 15 amino acids long. The CDR3 coding sequence is TGTGCCAGCAGCCCCCGGTCATCTGGGGCCAACGTCCTGACTTTC. Its protein product is CASSPRSSGANVLTF.

The chain couples TRBV6-6 to TRBJ2-7; 11 bases agree with TRBD1. This CDR3 is 15 amino acids long. The J segment lost 3 bases and the V segment lost 0 bases, leaving 1 base of the junction unmatched. Germline V gene sequence: CDR1 MNHNY, CDR2 SVGAGI (reference sequence). CDR3 in DNA: TGTGCCAGCAGTTACTCAGGGACAGGGGGCTACGAGCAGTACTTC. Translating gives CASSYSGTGGYEQYF.

This chain joins TRBV5-4 and TRBJ2-1; TRBD2 agrees at 10 bases. CDR1 is SGHNT, CDR2 YYREEE, per germline (reference sequence). The CDR3 is made up of 16 amino acids. The junction had 9 bases not matched to a gene; V was cut back by 7 bases and J by 2 bases. The CDR3 is CASGAKAGGPYNEQFF. DNA of the CDR3: TGTGCCAGCGGTGCTAAAGCGGGAGGGCCCTACAATGAGCAGTTCTTC.

V gene TRBV7-8 combines with J gene TRBJ2-7; 9 nucleotides match TRBD2. V lost 5 bases and J lost 6; bases outside the gene matches: 11. This CDR3 spans 15 amino acids. The germline V gene encodes CDR1 SGHVS and CDR2 FQNEAQ. CDR3 amino acids: CASSNGTSFGSEQYF. CDR3 DNA sequence: TGTGCCAGCAGCAACGGGACTAGCTTTGGAAGCGAGCAGTACTTC.

J is TRBJ2-3 and V is TRBV7-2; weak D call: TRBD2 (6 bases). Trimming stripped 1 base from V and 3 bases from J, with 11 bases between. Germline V gene data show CDR1 as SGHTA and CDR2 as FQGNSA. The CDR3 runs to 15 residues. The CDR3, as DNA: TGTGCCAGCAGCTTAGTAGCGGCTAGGACAGATACGCAGTATTTT. Translating gives CASSLVAARTDTQYF.

The V gene is TRBV19, the J gene TRBJ2-1; D not certain. Germline CDR1 LNHDA, CDR2 SQIVND (reference sequence). V was trimmed by 5 bases and J by 9 bases, leaving 14 bases between them. This CDR3 spans 13 amino acids. The chain's CDR3 is CASSPPASGEQFF. CDR3 DNA sequence: TGTGCCAGTAGTCCTCCCGCCAGTGGTGAGCAGTTCTTC. Complete variable domain (other parts from reference TRBV19 and TRBJ2-1): DGGITQSPKYLFRKEGQNVTLSCEQNLNHDAMYWYRQDPGQGLRLIYYSQIVNDFQKGDIAEGYSVSREKKESFPLTVTSAQKNPTAFYLCASSPPASGEQFFGPGTRLTVL.

The V gene is TRBV7-8, the J gene TRBJ2-7; 7 positions match TRBD1. Trimming removed 5 bases from V and 3 bases from J; junction bases left unmatched: 22. The CDR3 spans 19 residues. The germline gives CDR1 SGHVS, CDR2 FQNEAQ. The CDR3 loop is CASSRTGSTGETIFYEQYF. The CDR3 coding sequence is TGTGCCAGCAGCCGTACTGGTAGTACAGGGGAGACAATTTTCTACGAGCAGTACTTC.

This clone has just one count. J is TRBJ1-5 and V is TRBV27; maybe TRBD1 (6 bases). The CDR3 has 15 amino acids. The germline V gene has CDR1 MNHEY and CDR2 SMNVEV (reference sequence). V was cut by 6 bases and J by 0 bases, with 12 bases left in between. For the CDR3, the DNA is TGTGCCAGCAGCTTCAGGGGAGATAGCAATCAGCCCCAGCATTTT. Translated: CASSFRGDSNQPQHF.

CDR3 nucleotides: TGCAGCGTCTCCCAGGGGGGTGGGGCCAACGTCCTGACTTTC. This translates into CSVSQGGGANVLTF. The chain joins TRBV29-1 to TRBJ2-6; D is perhaps TRBD1 (7 bases). The V gene's germline CDR1 is SQVTM and CDR2 ANQGSEA. V gave up 6 bases and J gave up 3 bases, with 12 bases separating them. The length of the CDR3 is 14 residues.

A note on this clone: The junction departs from germline at one end; a sequencing error may be responsible. J is TRBJ2-1 and V is TRBV7-2; 12 nucleotides match TRBD2. CDR3 size: 15 residues. Germline CDR1 and CDR2: SGHTA and FQGNSA. The CDR3 loop reads CASSLAGGPGNEQFF. In DNA form, the CDR3 reads TGTGCCAGCAGCCTAGCGGGAGGGCCGGGCAATGAGCAGTTCTTC.

The chain is built from TRBV4-1 and TRBJ2-7; D gene uncertain. This CDR3 has 14 residues. The germline V gene encodes CDR1 MGHRA and CDR2 YSYEKL. Trimming shortened V by 1 base and J by 2 bases, and 9 bases separated the two germline ends. Here the CDR3 reads CASSQGYSAYEQYF. As DNA, the CDR3 is TGCGCCAGCAGCCAAGGATACAGTGCCTACGAGCAGTACTTC.

As concerns this clone: One junction end disagrees with the germline gene, perhaps due to a read error. The chain employs TRBV7-2 and TRBJ1-1, with D tentatively TRBD1 (5 bases). CDR1 is SGHTA, CDR2 FQGNSA, per germline. The CDR3 runs to 14 residues. The CDR3 bases are TGTGCCAGCAGCATAGACAGAATGAACACTGAAGCTTTTTTT. Amino acid sequence: CASSIDRMNTEAFF.

The chain employs TRBV7-3 and TRBJ2-3; no firm D call. The CDR3 runs to 13 residues. Germline V gene lookup returns CDR1 SGHTA and CDR2 FQGTGA. V lost 4 bases and J lost 3, with 8 bases in between. The CDR3 nucleotides read TGTGCCAGCAGCTCCAGGATGACAGATACGCAGTATTTT. Its translation is CASSSRMTDTQYF.

This clone has just one count. V is TRBV5-6 and J is TRBJ2-1; 12 bases agree with TRBD2. V lost 4 bases to trimming and J lost 10 bases; unmatched junction nucleotides: 9. The CDR3 has 15 residues. Germline V CDR1 and CDR2: SGHDT, YYEEEE. CDR3 sequence (DNA): TGTGCCAGCAGCCTGGGACTAGCGGGCCCTCGGGAGCAGTTCTTC. Amino acids: CASSLGLAGPREQFF.

The J gene is TRBJ2-1, the V gene TRBV7-9; TRBD2 matches at 11 bases. CDR1 SEHNR and CDR2 FQNEAQ come from the germline V gene (reference sequence). J lost 6 bases, V lost 5 bases, and 6 bases had no gene match. The CDR3 length is 15 residues. The DNA of the CDR3 is TGTGCCAGCAGCGCCACTAGCGGGGGCTTCAATGAGCAGTTCTTC. Translating it yields CASSATSGGFNEQFF.

This chain joins TRBV9 and TRBJ2-3; 7 positions agree with TRBD2. This CDR3 region has 15 residues. Germline trimming cut 0 bases from V and 4 bases from J; bases unmatched to any gene: 5. Germline CDR1 reads SGDLS; CDR2 reads YYNGEE. CDR3 nucleotide sequence: TGTGCCAGCAGCGTAGACCGACTAGCCCCAGATACGCAGTATTTT. Protein: CASSVDRLAPDTQYF.

The CDR3 DNA follows: TGTGCCAGCAGACGCGGCCCGCTAGCGGCGAACACCGGGGAGCTGTTTTTT. This sequence encodes CASRRGPLAANTGELFF. The rearrangement uses TRBV5-6 and TRBJ2-2; 7 positions agree with TRBD2. CDR1 SGHDT and CDR2 YYEEEE come from the germline V gene. V shed 5 bases and J 0 bases; nucleotides not matched to a gene: 10. The CDR3 runs 17 residues.